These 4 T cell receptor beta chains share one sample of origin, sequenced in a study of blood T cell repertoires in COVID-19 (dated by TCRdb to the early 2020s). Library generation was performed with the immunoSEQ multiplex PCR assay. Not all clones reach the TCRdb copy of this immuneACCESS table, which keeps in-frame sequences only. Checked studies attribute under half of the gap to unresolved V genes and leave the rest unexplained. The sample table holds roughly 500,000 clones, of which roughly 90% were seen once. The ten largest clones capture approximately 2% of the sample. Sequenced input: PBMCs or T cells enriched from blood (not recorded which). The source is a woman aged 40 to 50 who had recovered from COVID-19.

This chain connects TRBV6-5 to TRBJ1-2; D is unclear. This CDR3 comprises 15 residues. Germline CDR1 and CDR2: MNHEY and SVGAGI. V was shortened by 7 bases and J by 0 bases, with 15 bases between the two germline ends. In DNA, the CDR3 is TGTGCCAGCACCTCCGGGAAGGGAGCTAACTATGGCTACACCTTC. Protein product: CASTSGKGANYGYTF.

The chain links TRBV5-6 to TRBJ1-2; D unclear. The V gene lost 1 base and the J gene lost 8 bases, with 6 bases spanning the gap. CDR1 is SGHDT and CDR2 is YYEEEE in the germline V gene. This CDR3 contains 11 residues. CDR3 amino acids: CASSLSRGYTF. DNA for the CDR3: TGTGCCAGCAGCTTGTCCAGGGGCTACACCTTC.

This chain's CDR3 is CASSQAREGYGYTF. The CDR3 DNA reads as TGCGCCAGCAGCCAAGCCAGGGAAGGCTATGGCTACACCTTC. The V call is TRBV4-3, the J call TRBJ1-2; a weak D match, TRBD1 (5 bases). This CDR3 is built from 14 residues. Germline V gene data show CDR1 as LGHNA and CDR2 as YSLEER. V gave up 1 base and J gave up 4 bases, with 10 bases separating them.

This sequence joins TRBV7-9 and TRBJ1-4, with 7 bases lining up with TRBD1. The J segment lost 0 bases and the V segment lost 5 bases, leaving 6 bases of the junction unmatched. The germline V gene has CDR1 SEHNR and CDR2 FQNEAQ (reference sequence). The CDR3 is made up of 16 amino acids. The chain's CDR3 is CASSRDQGATNEKLFF. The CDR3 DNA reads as TGTGCCAGCAGCCGAGACCAGGGGGCAACTAATGAAAAACTGTTTTTT.